This T cell receptor (beta chain) comes out of a study of blood T cell repertoires in COVID-19. On the study more broadly: The study drew acute and convalescent COVID-19 samples from the United States, Italy and Spain. In each case, the material was cDNA or gDNA derived from T cells, B-cell-depleted T cells, or PBMCs.

Germline CDR1 reads SGHRS; CDR2 reads YFSETQ. The CDR3 is 16 residues long. Germline trimming cut 0 bases from V and 5 bases from J; bases unmatched to any gene: 10. Per the original data handling: Quantification of nucleated cells was approximated via reference gene primer amplification. Here immunoSEQ multiplex PCR was the method, and the copy in TCRdb shows in-frame clones only, minus some. V, J and clone size are taken as reported in that table, and D and trimming were inferred from the DNA itself. The sample yields about 380,000 clones, about 85% seen once. This clonotype was sampled from a woman between 18 and 30 years old with acute or convalescent COVID-19. Sample: peripheral blood. The chain couples TRBV5-1 to TRBJ2-5; 7 bases are a match to TRBD1. The CDR3 region is CASSLALTGFGETQYF. CDR3 DNA: TGCGCCAGCAGCTTGGCCCTGACAGGGTTCGGGGAGACCCAGTACTTC.